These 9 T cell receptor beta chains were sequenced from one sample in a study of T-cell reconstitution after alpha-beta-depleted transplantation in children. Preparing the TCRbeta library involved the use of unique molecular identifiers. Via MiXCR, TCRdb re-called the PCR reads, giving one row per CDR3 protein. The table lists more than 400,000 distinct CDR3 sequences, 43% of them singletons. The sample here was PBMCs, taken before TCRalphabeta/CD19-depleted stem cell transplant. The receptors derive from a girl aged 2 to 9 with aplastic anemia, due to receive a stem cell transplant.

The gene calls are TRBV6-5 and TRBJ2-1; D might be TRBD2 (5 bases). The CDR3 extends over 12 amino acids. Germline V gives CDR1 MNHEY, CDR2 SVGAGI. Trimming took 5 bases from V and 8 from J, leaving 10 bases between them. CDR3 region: CASSTRSDEQFF. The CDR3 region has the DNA TGTGCCAGCAGTACCCGTAGCGATGAGCAGTTCTTC.

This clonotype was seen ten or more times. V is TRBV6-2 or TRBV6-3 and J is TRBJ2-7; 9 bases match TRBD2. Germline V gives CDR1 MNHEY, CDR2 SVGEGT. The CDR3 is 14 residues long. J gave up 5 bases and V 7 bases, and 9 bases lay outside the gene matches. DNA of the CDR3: TGTGCCAGCACCCAAGCGGGAGGTTTCGACGAGCAGTACTTC. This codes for CASTQAGGFDEQYF.

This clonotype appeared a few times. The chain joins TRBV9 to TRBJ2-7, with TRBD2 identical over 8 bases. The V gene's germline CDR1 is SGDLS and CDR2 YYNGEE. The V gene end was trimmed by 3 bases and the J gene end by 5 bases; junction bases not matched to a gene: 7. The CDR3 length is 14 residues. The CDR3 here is CASSGGLVDHEQYF. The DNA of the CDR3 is TGTGCCAGCAGCGGGGGACTAGTCGACCACGAGCAGTACTTC.

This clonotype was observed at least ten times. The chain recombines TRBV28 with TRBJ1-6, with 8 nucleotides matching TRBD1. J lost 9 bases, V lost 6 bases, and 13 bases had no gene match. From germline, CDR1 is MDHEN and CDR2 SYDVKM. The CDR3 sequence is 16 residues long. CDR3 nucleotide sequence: TGTGCCAGCAGGGATTGGGGCAGGGGGCTCGGTTCACCCCTCCACTTT. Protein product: CASRDWGRGLGSPLHF.

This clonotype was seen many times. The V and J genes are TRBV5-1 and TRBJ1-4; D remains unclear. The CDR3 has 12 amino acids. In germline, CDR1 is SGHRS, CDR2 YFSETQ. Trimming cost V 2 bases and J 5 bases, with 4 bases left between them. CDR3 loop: CASSFANEKLFF. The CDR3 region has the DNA TGCGCCAGCAGCTTCGCAAATGAAAAACTGTTTTTT.

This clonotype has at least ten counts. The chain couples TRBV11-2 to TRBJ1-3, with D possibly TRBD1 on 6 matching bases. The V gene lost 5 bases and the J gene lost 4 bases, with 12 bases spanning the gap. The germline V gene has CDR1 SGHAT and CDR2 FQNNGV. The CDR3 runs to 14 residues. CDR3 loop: CASSPDRTGNTIYF. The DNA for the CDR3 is TGTGCCAGCAGCCCAGACAGGACGGGAAACACCATATATTTT.

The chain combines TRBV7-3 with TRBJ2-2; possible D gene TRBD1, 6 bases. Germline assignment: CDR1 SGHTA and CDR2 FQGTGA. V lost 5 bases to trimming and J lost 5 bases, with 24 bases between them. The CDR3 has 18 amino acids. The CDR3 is CASSLQGAPIRETGELFF. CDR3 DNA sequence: TGTGCCAGCAGCCTACAGGGAGCTCCCATTCGAGAGACCGGGGAGCTGTTTTTT.

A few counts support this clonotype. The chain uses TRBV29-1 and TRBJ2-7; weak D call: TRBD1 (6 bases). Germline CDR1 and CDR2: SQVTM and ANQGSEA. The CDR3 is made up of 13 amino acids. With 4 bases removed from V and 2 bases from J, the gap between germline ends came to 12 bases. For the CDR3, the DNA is TGCAGCGTTGGTTCGTCAGGGGCCTACGAGCAGTACTTC. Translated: CSVGSSGAYEQYF.

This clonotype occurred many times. The chain's CDR3 is CASRGEAGGYNEQFF. In DNA form, the CDR3 reads TGTGCCAGCAGAGGGGAAGCGGGAGGGTACAATGAGCAGTTCTTC. This rearrangement joins TRBV9 to TRBJ2-1, with TRBD2 identical over 10 bases. Trimming cost V 5 bases and J 4 bases; bases outside gene matches: 6. CDR1 is SGDLS, CDR2 YYNGEE, per germline. The CDR3 loop spans 15 amino acids.